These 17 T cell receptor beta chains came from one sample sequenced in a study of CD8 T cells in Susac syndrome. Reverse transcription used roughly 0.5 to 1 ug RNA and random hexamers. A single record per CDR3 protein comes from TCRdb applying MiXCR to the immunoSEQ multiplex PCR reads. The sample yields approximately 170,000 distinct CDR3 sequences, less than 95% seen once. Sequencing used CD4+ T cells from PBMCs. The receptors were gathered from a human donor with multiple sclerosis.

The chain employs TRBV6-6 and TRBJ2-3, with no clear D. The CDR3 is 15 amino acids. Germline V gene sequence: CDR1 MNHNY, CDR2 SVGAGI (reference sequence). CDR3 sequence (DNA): TGTGCTACCCGCCGACCGGACCGCGGCACAGATACGCAGTATTTT. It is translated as CATRRPDRGTDTQYF.

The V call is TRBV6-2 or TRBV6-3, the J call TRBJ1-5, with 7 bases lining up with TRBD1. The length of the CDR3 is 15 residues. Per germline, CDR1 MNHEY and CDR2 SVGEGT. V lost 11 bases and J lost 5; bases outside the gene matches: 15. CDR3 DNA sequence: TGTGCCGTCGACCGCGAGGGCAGGGGGTATCAGCCCCAGCATTTT. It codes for CAVDREGRGYQPQHF.

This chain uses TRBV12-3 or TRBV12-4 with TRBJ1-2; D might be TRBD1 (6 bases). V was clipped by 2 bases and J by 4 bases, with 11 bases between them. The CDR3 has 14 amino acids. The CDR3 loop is CASSLRGVGYGYTF. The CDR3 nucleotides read TGTGCCAGCAGTTTAAGGGGGGTCGGCTATGGCTACACCTTC.

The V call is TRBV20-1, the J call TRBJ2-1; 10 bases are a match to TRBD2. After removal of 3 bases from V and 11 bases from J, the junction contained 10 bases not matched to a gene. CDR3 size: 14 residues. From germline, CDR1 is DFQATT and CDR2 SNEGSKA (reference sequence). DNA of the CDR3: TGCAGTGCTAGTCCCTCTAGCGGGAGTCTAAAGCAGTTCTTC. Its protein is CSASPSSGSLKQFF.

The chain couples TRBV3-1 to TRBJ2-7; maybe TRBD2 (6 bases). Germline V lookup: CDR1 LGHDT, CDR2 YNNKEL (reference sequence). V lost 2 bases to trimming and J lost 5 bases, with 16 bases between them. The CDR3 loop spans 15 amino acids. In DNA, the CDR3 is TGTGCCAGCAGCCAACCGGGAGAGGATTCGGACGAGCAGTACTTC. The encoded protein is CASSQPGEDSDEQYF.

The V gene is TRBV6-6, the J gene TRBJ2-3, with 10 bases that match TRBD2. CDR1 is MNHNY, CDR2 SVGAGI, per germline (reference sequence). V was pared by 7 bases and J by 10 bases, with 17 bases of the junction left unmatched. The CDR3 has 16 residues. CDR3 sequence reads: CASTDGPSGGLGSQYF. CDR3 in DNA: TGTGCCAGCACCGACGGCCCTAGCGGGGGACTTGGGTCGCAGTATTTT.

CDR3 nucleotides: TGTGCCAGCAGCCTCCTGGACAGGGCCAACCAGCCCCAGCATTTT. Its translation: CASSLLDRANQPQHF. V usage is TRBV5-4 and J usage is TRBJ1-5, with TRBD1 matching over 8 bases. CDR1 is SGHNT and CDR2 is YYREEE in the germline V gene (reference sequence). The CDR3 is made up of 15 amino acids. J was trimmed by 7 bases and V by 4 bases; bases with no gene match: 10.

CDR3: CASSFSGADIQYF. The CDR3 DNA is TGTGCCAGCAGCTTCAGCGGTGCTGACATTCAGTACTTC. The V call is TRBV11-2, the J call TRBJ2-4; tentative D call: TRBD2 (5 bases). This CDR3 comprises 13 residues. Germline V gives CDR1 SGHAT, CDR2 FQNNGV. V lost 3 bases and J lost 8, with 11 bases in between.

Written as DNA, the CDR3 is TGTGCCAGCAGCCCCGCGGCAGGCATTAATCAGCCCCAGCATTTT. Translated: CASSPAAGINQPQHF. The chain employs TRBV11-2 and TRBJ1-5; no clear D. This CDR3 is 15 amino acids long. Germline lookup yields CDR1 SGHAT and CDR2 FQNNGV. V lost 5 bases, J lost 4 bases, and 15 bases lay in between.

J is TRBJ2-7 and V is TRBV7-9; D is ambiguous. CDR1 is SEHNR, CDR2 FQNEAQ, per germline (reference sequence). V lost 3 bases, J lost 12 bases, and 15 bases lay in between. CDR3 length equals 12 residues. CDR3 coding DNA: TGTGCCAGCAGCTTCGGAGAATCTACAGCGTACTTC. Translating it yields CASSFGESTAYF. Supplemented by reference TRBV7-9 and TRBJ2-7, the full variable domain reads DTGVSQNPRHKITKRGQNVTFRCDPISEHNRLYWYRQTLGQGPEFLTYFQNEAQLEKSRLLSDRFSAERPKGSFSTLEIQRTEQGDSAMYLCASSFGESTAYFGPGTRLTVT.

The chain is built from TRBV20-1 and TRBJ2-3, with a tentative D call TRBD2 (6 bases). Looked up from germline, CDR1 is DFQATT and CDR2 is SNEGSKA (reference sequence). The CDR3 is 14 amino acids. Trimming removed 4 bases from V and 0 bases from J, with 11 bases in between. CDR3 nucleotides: TGCAGTGCTATAACTAGCCCTAGCACAGATACGCAGTATTTT. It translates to CSAITSPSTDTQYF.

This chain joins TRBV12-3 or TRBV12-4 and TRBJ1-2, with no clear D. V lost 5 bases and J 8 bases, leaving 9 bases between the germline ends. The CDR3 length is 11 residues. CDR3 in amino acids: CASSTHGGYTF. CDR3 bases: TGTGCCAGCAGTACCCATGGGGGCTACACCTTC.

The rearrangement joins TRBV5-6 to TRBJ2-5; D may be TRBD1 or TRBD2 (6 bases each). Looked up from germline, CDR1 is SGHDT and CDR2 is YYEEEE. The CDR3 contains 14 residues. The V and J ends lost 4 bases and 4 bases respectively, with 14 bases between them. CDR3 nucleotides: TGTGCCAGCAGCCTCCTCGGGGGCGGAGAGACCCAGTACTTC. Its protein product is CASSLLGGGETQYF.

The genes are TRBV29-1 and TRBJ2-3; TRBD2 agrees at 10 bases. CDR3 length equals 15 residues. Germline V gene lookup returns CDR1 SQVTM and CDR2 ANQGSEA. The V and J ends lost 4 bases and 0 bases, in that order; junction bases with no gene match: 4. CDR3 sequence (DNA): TGCAGCGTTGGGCTAGCGGGGGCTAGCACAGATACGCAGTATTTT. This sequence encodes CSVGLAGASTDTQYF.

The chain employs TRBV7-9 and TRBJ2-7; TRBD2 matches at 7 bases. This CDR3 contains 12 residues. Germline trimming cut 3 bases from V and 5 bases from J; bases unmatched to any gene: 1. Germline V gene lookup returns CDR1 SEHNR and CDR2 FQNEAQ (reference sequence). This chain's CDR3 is CASSFGLDEQYF. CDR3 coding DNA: TGTGCCAGCAGCTTCGGACTAGACGAGCAGTACTTC.

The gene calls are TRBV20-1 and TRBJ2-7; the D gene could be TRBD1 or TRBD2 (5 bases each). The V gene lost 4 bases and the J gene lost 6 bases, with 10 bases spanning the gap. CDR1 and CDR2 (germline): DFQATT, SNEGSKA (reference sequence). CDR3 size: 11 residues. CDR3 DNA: TGCAGTGCTAATTTGAGGGGCGAGCAGTACTTC. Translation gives CSANLRGEQYF.

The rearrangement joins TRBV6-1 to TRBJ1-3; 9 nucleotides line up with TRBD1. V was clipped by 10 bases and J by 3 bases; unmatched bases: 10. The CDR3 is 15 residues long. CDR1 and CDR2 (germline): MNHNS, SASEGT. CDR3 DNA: TGTGCCACGGGACAGGGAGCCATGAATGGAAACACCATATATTTT. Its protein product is CATGQGAMNGNTIYF.